Shown below are 26 T cell receptor beta chains from a single sample sequenced in a study of CD8 T cells in ankylosing spondylitis. Each CDR3 protein gets one entry after TCRdb re-called the 5' RACE reads with MiXCR. In the table there are 150,000 to 200,000 distinct CDR3 sequences, approximately 9.9% of which are singletons. Material for sequencing was blood, either unsorted or a sorted T cell fraction (not recorded which). Receptor source: a female donor with ankylosing spondylitis or in good health (not recorded which).

The V and J genes are TRBV9 and TRBJ2-1; D is unclear. V shed 4 bases and J shed 7 bases, with 6 bases lying between them. Germline CDR1 and CDR2: SGDLS and YYNGEE. The CDR3 loop spans 11 amino acids. CDR3 residues: CASSNANEQFF. The CDR3 nucleotides are TGTGCCAGCAGCAATGCAAATGAGCAGTTCTTC.

Worth noting for this clonotype: The germline gene is not matched at one end of the junction; a read error may be the cause. V is TRBV3-1 and J is TRBJ1-1; D uncertain. This CDR3 has 14 residues. Germline V lookup: CDR1 LGHDT, CDR2 YNNKEL (reference sequence). The CDR3 region is CAISSGLLSTEAFF. The CDR3 bases are TGTGCCATCAGCTCCGGGCTCCTGAGCACTGAAGCTTTCTTT.

This clonotype was observed many times. The genes are TRBV4-3 and TRBJ2-7; TRBD1 matches 7 bases. The CDR3 runs 16 residues. The germline V gene has CDR1 LGHNA and CDR2 YSLEER. With 0 bases clipped from V and 3 bases from J, the junction kept 8 bases outside the gene matches. The CDR3 DNA reads as TGCGCCAGCAGCCAAGATCCGTACAGGGGAAGCTACGAGCAGTACTTC. Protein sequence: CASSQDPYRGSYEQYF.

In DNA form, the CDR3 reads TGTGCCACCAGTGACCCTCGGGACCTCCCAAATACGCAGTATTTT. Encoded protein: CATSDPRDLPNTQYF. V usage is TRBV24-1 and J usage is TRBJ2-3; D possibly matches TRBD1 or TRBD2 (5 bases each). This CDR3 is built from 15 residues. Germline values: CDR1 KGHDR, CDR2 SFDVKD. V lost 4 bases and J lost 7, with 17 bases in between.

The genes are TRBV27 and TRBJ1-2; no clear D. The V end was cut by 8 bases, the J end by 0 bases, with 10 bases between. This CDR3 is 13 amino acids long. Per the germline V gene, CDR1 is MNHEY and CDR2 is SMNVEV (reference sequence). CDR3 sequence reads: CASGPTPNYGYTF. In DNA form, the CDR3 reads TGTGCCAGCGGCCCCACACCTAACTATGGCTACACCTTC.

This clonotype was counted many times. CDR3 coding DNA: TGCAGCCCCTGGGACGGACAACCAAATGAGCAGTTCTTC. It encodes CSPWDGQPNEQFF. The chain couples TRBV29-1 to TRBJ2-1; D is tentatively TRBD1 or TRBD2 (5 bases each). The CDR3 is 13 residues long. Trimming shortened V by 8 bases and J by 7 bases, and 18 bases separated the two germline ends. CDR1 and CDR2 (germline): SQVTM, ANQGSEA.

This clonotype was seen repeatedly, ten times or more. The chain carries TRBV5-1 and TRBJ2-1; 10 nucleotides align to TRBD2. The CDR3 contains 16 residues. The junction had 7 bases not matched to a gene; V was cut back by 2 bases and J by 5 bases. Per the germline V gene, CDR1 is SGHRS and CDR2 is YFSETQ. CDR3 nucleotide sequence: TGCGCCAGCAGCTTAGAAACTAGCGGGAATCACAATGAGCAGTTCTTC. Protein product: CASSLETSGNHNEQFF. Drawing the rest from reference TRBV5-1 and TRBJ2-1, the complete variable domain is KAGVTQTPRYLIKTRGQQVTLSCSPISGHRSVSWYQQTPGQGLQFLFEYFSETQRNKGNFPGRFSGRQFSNSRSEMNVSTLELGDSALYLCASSLETSGNHNEQFFGPGTRLTVL.

This chain connects TRBV28 to TRBJ1-6; TRBD1 might be the D (6 bases). The CDR3 is made up of 14 amino acids. Trimming removed 5 bases from V and 10 bases from J, with 15 bases in between. Germline V gene data show CDR1 as MDHEN and CDR2 as SYDVKM. CDR3 amino acids: CASSPDRRKSPLHF. For the CDR3, the DNA is TGTGCCAGCAGTCCCGACAGGAGAAAGTCACCCCTCCACTTT.

The rearrangement joins TRBV20-1 to TRBJ2-1, with D possibly matching TRBD2 (5 bases). CDR1 and CDR2 from the germline V gene are DFQATT and SNEGSKA (reference sequence). Trimming took off 1 base at V and 6 bases at J, with 10 bases between the two ends. CDR3 length equals 13 residues. In DNA, the CDR3 is TGCAGTGCTAGAGGGGAGCTAGGCAATGAGCAGTTCTTC. Amino acids: CSARGELGNEQFF.

The J gene is TRBJ2-2, the V gene TRBV12-3 or TRBV12-4, with 9 bases that match TRBD2. This CDR3 region has 14 residues. Trimming removed 7 bases from V and 4 bases from J; junction bases left unmatched: 4. The CDR3 DNA reads TGTGCCAGCAAGCGGGAGGATGGCACCGGGGAGCTGTTTTTT. Translation gives CASKREDGTGELFF.

In its sample, this clonotype was seen a few times. V is TRBV7-8 and J is TRBJ2-7; the D is unclear. Germline-derived CDR1 and CDR2 are SGHVS and FQNEAQ. V gave up 5 bases and J gave up 0 bases, with 14 bases separating them. This CDR3 spans 15 amino acids. For the CDR3, the DNA is TGTGCCAGCAGCCCTACCCCCCCCAGCTCCTACGAGCAGTACTTC. It translates to CASSPTPPSSYEQYF.

The V call is TRBV4-1, the J call TRBJ2-1; D is unresolved. CDR1 is MGHRA, CDR2 YSYEKL, per germline. The CDR3 is 13 residues long. V was shortened by 2 bases and J by 8 bases, with 10 bases between the two germline ends. The CDR3 bases are TGCGCCAGCAGCCAATTGGAAGCCCATGAGCAGTTCTTC. As protein: CASSQLEAHEQFF.

The chain combines TRBV29-1 with TRBJ2-2; D possibly uses TRBD1 or TRBD2 (6 bases each). CDR3 length: 13 amino acids. Trimming took 4 bases from V and 6 from J, leaving 12 bases between them. Germline assignment: CDR1 SQVTM and CDR2 ANQGSEA. The CDR3 bases are TGCAGCGTTGGGGCCGGGGGCGCCGGGGAGCTGTTTTTT. Residues: CSVGAGGAGELFF.

There are a few counts of this clonotype. This chain uses TRBV25-1 with TRBJ2-7, with 7 bases that match TRBD1. V gave up 5 bases and J gave up 4 bases; unmatched junction bases: 14. Germline V gene sequence: CDR1 MGHDK, CDR2 SYGVNS. This CDR3 comprises 16 residues. As DNA, the CDR3 is TGTGCCAGCAGTTCGTCGCACAGGGGTCCCCCATACGAGCAGTACTTC. It translates to CASSSSHRGPPYEQYF.

This clonotype was found many times. V is TRBV5-5 and J is TRBJ2-1; D possibly corresponds to TRBD1 (5 bases). The V gene lost 2 bases and the J gene lost 0 bases, with 9 bases spanning the gap. The CDR3 is 15 amino acids. Germline assignment: CDR1 SGHKS and CDR2 YYEKEE (reference sequence). In DNA form, the CDR3 reads TGTGCCAGCAGCTTAGGGGCTTCCTCCTACAATGAGCAGTTCTTC. This gives the protein CASSLGASSYNEQFF.

This clonotype occurred many times. The V gene is TRBV6-2 or TRBV6-3, the J gene TRBJ2-5; D is unclear. Germline-derived CDR1 and CDR2 are MNHEY and SVGEGT. CDR3 length: 11 residues. Between the trimmed V and J ends, which lost 2 bases and 5 bases, there was a span of 3 bases. CDR3: CASSYGETQYF. CDR3 nucleotide sequence: TGTGCCAGCAGTTACGGGGAGACCCAGTACTTC.

The CDR3 here is CASSPGQNIYEQYF. The CDR3 DNA sequence: TGCGCCAGCAGCCCGGGACAGAATATCTACGAGCAGTACTTC. The V and J genes are TRBV4-3 and TRBJ2-7, with TRBD1 matching 7 bases. The CDR3 totals 14 residues. V dropped 4 bases and J dropped 3; count of bases not matched to a gene: 6. Germline loops: CDR1 LGHNA, CDR2 YSLEER.

J is TRBJ2-2 and V is TRBV6-2 or TRBV6-3; 9 bases agree with TRBD1. The germline V gene has CDR1 MNHEY and CDR2 SVGEGT. Trimming removed 4 bases from V and 6 bases from J; junction bases left unmatched: 6. The CDR3 contains 15 residues. Here the CDR3 DNA reads TGTGCCAGCAGTTTGGAGACAGGGGGTCCCGGGGAGCTGTTTTTT. Translated, it gives CASSLETGGPGELFF.

The chain links TRBV27 to TRBJ2-7; D gene ambiguous. In germline, CDR1 is MNHEY, CDR2 SMNVEV (reference sequence). V lost 0 bases, J lost 2 bases, and 8 bases lay in between. CDR3 size: 14 residues. Written as DNA, the CDR3 is TGTGCCAGCAGTTTATCCTTCACCGCCTACGAGCAGTACTTC. Its translation: CASSLSFTAYEQYF.

The chain joins TRBV4-1 to TRBJ1-2, with TRBD1 matching 12 bases. J lost 6 bases, V lost 2 bases, and 13 bases had no gene match. The CDR3 sequence is 18 residues long. Per the germline V gene, CDR1 is MGHRA and CDR2 is YSYEKL. DNA of the CDR3: TGCGCCAGCAGCCAACCTTCGGGACAGGGGGCTATGGTTAATGGCTACACCTTC. This encodes CASSQPSGQGAMVNGYTF.

The chain combines TRBV9 with TRBJ2-1, with D tentatively TRBD1 or TRBD2 (6 bases each). Germline lookup yields CDR1 SGDLS and CDR2 YYNGEE. The CDR3 covers 15 residues. The V end lost 4 bases, the J end lost 8 bases, and 19 bases lay between the germline ends. The chain's CDR3 is CASSSKGEEIDEQFF. CDR3 bases: TGTGCCAGCAGCTCTAAGGGGGAGGAGATAGATGAGCAGTTCTTC. Full variable domain (remainder filled in from reference TRBV9 and TRBJ2-1): DSGVTQTPKHLITATGQRVTLRCSPRSGDLSVYWYQQSLDQGLQFLIQYYNGEERAKGNILERFSAQQFPDLHSELNLSSLELGDSALYFCASSSKGEEIDEQFFGPGTRLTVL.

This clonotype was counted between two and nine times. The rearrangement joins TRBV15 to TRBJ2-1; tentatively, D is TRBD2 (6 bases). This CDR3 contains 16 residues. The germline gives CDR1 LNHNV, CDR2 YYDKDF (reference sequence). The V end lost 1 base, the J end lost 10 bases, and 20 bases lay between the germline ends. The CDR3 coding sequence is TGTGCCACCAGCAGAGCCTCCGGGGGACCAGCGGAAGAGCAGTTCTTC. Its translation is CATSRASGGPAEEQFF.

This clonotype was seen more than once but under ten times. The genes are TRBV28 and TRBJ2-2; no clear D gene. Between the trimmed V and J ends, which lost 7 bases and 8 bases, there was a span of 2 bases. CDR3 size: 9 residues. Germline-derived CDR1 and CDR2 are MDHEN and SYDVKM. DNA of the CDR3: TGTGCCAGCATGGGGGAGCTGTTTTTT. This sequence encodes CASMGELFF.

The gene calls are TRBV7-9 and TRBJ1-2; D is unclear. Trimming cost V 5 bases and J 5 bases, with 15 bases left between them. The V gene's germline CDR1 is SEHNR and CDR2 FQNEAQ (reference sequence). CDR3 size: 14 residues. In DNA, the CDR3 is TGTGCCAGCAGCAAGCCAGGTCCTCCTTATGGCTACACCTTC. Protein: CASSKPGPPYGYTF.

Many counts were recorded for this clonotype. The rearrangement links TRBV27 to TRBJ2-5; D gene ambiguous. The CDR3 loop spans 13 amino acids. V was trimmed by 2 bases and J by 4 bases, leaving 8 bases between them. From germline, CDR1 is MNHEY and CDR2 SMNVEV (reference sequence). CDR3 sequence: CASSLAKGETQYF. As DNA, the CDR3 is TGTGCCAGCAGTTTAGCCAAGGGAGAGACCCAGTACTTC.

The chain carries TRBV7-8 and TRBJ2-3; 9 nucleotides agree with TRBD2. The J segment lost 6 bases and the V segment lost 0 bases, leaving 7 bases of the junction unmatched. The CDR3 length is 16 residues. Germline lookup yields CDR1 SGHVS and CDR2 FQNEAQ. The CDR3 spells CASSLAGLAGPDTQYF. CDR3 bases: TGTGCCAGCAGCTTAGCTGGGCTAGCGGGACCGGATACGCAGTATTTT.